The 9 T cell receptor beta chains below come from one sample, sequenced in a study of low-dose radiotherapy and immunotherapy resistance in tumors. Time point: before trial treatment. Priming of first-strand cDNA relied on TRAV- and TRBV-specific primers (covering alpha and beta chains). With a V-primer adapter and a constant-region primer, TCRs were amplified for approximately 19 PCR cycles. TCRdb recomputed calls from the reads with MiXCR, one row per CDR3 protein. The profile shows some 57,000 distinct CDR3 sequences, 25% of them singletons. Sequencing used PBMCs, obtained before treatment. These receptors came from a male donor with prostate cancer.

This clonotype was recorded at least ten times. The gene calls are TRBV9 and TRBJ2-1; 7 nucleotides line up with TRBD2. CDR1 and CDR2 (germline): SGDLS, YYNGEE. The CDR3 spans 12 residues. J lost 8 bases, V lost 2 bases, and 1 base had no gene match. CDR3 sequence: CASSVTSDEQFF. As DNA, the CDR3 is TGTGCCAGCAGCGTCACTAGCGATGAGCAGTTCTTC. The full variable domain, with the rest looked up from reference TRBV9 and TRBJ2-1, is DSGVTQTPKHLITATGQRVTLRCSPRSGDLSVYWYQQSLDQGLQFLIQYYNGEERAKGNILERFSAQQFPDLHSELNLSSLELGDSALYFCASSVTSDEQFFGPGTRLTVL.

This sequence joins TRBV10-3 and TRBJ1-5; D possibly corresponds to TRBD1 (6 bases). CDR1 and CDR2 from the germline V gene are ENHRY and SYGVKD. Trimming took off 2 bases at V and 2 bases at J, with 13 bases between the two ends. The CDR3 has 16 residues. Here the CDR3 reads CAISESVGGGNQPQHF. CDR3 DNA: TGTGCCATCAGTGAGAGCGTCGGGGGCGGCAATCAGCCCCAGCATTTT.

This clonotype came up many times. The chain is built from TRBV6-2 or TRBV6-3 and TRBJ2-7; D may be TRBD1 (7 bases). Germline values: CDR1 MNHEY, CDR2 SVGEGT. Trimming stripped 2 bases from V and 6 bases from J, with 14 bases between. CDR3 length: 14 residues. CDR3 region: CASSYGRRGREQYF. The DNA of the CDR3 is TGTGCCAGCAGTTACGGGCGGAGGGGGCGCGAGCAGTACTTC.

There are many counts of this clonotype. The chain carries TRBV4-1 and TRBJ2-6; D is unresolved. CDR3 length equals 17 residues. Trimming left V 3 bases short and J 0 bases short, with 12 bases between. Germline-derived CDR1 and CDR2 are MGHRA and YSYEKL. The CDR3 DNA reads TGCGCCAGCAGCCACCCCACTCGCGGCTCTGGGGCCAACGTCCTGACTTTC. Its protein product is CASSHPTRGSGANVLTF.

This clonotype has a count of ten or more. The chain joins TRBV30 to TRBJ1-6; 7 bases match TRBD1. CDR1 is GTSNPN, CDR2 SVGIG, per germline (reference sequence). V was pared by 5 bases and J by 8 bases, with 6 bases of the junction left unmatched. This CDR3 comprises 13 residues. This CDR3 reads CAWVRDRDSPLHF. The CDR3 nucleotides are TGTGCCTGGGTTAGGGACAGAGATTCACCCCTCCACTTT.

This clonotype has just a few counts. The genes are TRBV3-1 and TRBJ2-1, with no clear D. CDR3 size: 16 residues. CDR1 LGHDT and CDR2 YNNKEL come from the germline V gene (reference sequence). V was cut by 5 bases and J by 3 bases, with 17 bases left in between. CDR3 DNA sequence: TGTGCCAGCAGCAGCCAAGACTCGGGCTACTACAATGAGCAGTTCTTC. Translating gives CASSSQDSGYYNEQFF.

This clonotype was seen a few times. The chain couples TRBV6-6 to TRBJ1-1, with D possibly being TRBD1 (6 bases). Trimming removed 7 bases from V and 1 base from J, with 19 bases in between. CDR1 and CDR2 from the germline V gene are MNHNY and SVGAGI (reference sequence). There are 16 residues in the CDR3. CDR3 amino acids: CASTPRAGASNTEAFF. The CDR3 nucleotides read TGTGCCAGCACCCCTAGGGCAGGGGCTTCGAACACTGAAGCTTTCTTT.

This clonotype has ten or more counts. Here the CDR3 reads CASSVIAGGGYEQYF. CDR3 coding DNA: TGCGCCAGCAGCGTTATAGCGGGAGGCGGCTACGAGCAGTACTTC. The chain employs TRBV5-1 and TRBJ2-7, with TRBD2 identical over 10 bases. Germline-derived CDR1 and CDR2 are SGHRS and YFSETQ. The trim removed 4 bases at V and 3 bases at J, leaving 7 bases unmatched. The CDR3 is 15 residues long. Based on the CDR3 plus reference TRBV5-1 and TRBJ2-7, the full variable domain is KAGVTQTPRYLIKTRGQQVTLSCSPISGHRSVSWYQQTPGQGLQFLFEYFSETQRNKGNFPGRFSGRQFSNSRSEMNVSTLELGDSALYLCASSVIAGGGYEQYFGPGTRLTVT.

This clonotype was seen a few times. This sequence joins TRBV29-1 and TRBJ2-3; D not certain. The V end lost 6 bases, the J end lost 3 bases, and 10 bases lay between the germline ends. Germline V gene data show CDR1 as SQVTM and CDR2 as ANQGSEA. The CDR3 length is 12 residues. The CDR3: CSVPDPTDTQYF. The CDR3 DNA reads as TGCAGCGTGCCCGACCCTACAGATACGCAGTATTTT.